The following is a T cell receptor beta chain sequence with its context. Authors' methods: Counts of nucleated cells, estimated from reference gene primer amplification, were obtained. Assay used: immunoSEQ multiplex PCR; TCRdb lists only in-frame clones, some missing. That table is the source of V, J and clone size, and D and trimming were worked out from the DNA. Among about 100,000 clones, about nine tenths were seen once, and the ten largest hold roughly 0.88%. This sample is part of a study of blood T cell repertoires in COVID-19. At the level of the study: Some COVID-19 samples were acute and others convalescent; all came from the United States, Italy and Spain. T cells, B-cell-depleted T cells, or PBMCs supplied cDNA or gDNA.

V was shortened by 5 bases and J by 4 bases, with 8 bases between the two germline ends. The CDR3 consists of 13 residues. Germline V CDR1 and CDR2: LNHDA, SQIVND (reference sequence). The receptor comes from a man aged 55 to 70 with acute or convalescent COVID-19. Input material: peripheral blood. The gene calls are TRBV19 and TRBJ2-2, with D uncertain. Written as DNA, the CDR3 is TGTGCCAGTAGTTACATCCCCACCGGGGAGCTGTTTTTT. Its protein is CASSYIPTGELFF. Combining the CDR3 with reference TRBV19 and TRBJ2-2 gives the whole variable domain DGGITQSPKYLFRKEGQNVTLSCEQNLNHDAMYWYRQDPGQGLRLIYYSQIVNDFQKGDIAEGYSVSREKKESFPLTVTSAQKNPTAFYLCASSYIPTGELFFGEGSRLTVL.